The 13 T cell receptor beta chains below come from one sample, sequenced in a study of blood T cells in healthy people across ages. The use of a sample-barcoded 5' primer and a J-beta primer mix characterized a second PCR of roughly 7 to 12 cycles. TCRdb reprocessed the 5' RACE reads with MiXCR, giving one entry per CDR3 protein. Altogether roughly 700,000 distinct CDR3 sequences are present, 32% being singletons, with the ten largest covering less than 20%. Sequencing used blood. These TCRs come from a woman of 80 years or more in good health.

This clonotype occurred a few times. This rearrangement joins TRBV29-1 to TRBJ2-1; 9 bases fit TRBD1. V shed 7 bases, J shed 6 bases, and the junction held 13 bases outside the gene matches. The CDR3 sequence is 15 residues long. Per the germline V gene, CDR1 is SQVTM and CDR2 is ANQGSEA. Here the CDR3 reads CSARTRDRAGNEQFF. The CDR3 region has the DNA TGCAGCGCACGTACCCGGGACAGGGCGGGCAATGAGCAGTTCTTC.

This clonotype showed up many times. The chain's CDR3 is CASSLAPGRGDGYTF. Written as DNA, the CDR3 is TGCGCCAGCAGCTTGGCCCCCGGCAGGGGGGATGGCTACACCTTC. The chain carries TRBV5-1 and TRBJ1-2, with TRBD1 matching over 7 bases. V lost 0 bases, J lost 6 bases, and 8 bases stayed unmatched. The CDR3 covers 15 residues. Germline values: CDR1 SGHRS, CDR2 YFSETQ.

The gene calls are TRBV6-2 or TRBV6-3 and TRBJ2-2; no clear D. The germline gives CDR1 MNHEY, CDR2 SVGEGT. Trimming pared 6 bases from V and 5 bases from J, leaving 13 bases between. This CDR3 has 14 residues. DNA for the CDR3: TGTGCCAGCAGCCCCCTGGGATATACCGGGGAGCTGTTTTTT. The encoded protein is CASSPLGYTGELFF.

This chain joins TRBV20-1 and TRBJ1-2; D remains ambiguous. The germline gives CDR1 DFQATT, CDR2 SNEGSKA (reference sequence). Trimming pared 0 bases from V and 7 bases from J, leaving 15 bases between. CDR3 size: 14 residues. CDR3 in DNA: TGCAGTGCTAGAGAGAGCCTTCGGGGTGGTGGCTACACCTTC. It encodes CSARESLRGGGYTF.

The chain has TRBV29-1 and TRBJ2-7; 10 bases line up with TRBD2. V was clipped by 0 bases and J by 6 bases; unmatched bases: 8. Germline values: CDR1 SQVTM, CDR2 ANQGSEA. The CDR3 has 15 amino acids. The CDR3 DNA reads as TGCAGCGTTGAAGATTGGGCTAGCGGGAGTCGCGAGCAGTACTTC. It yields the protein CSVEDWASGSREQYF.

This clonotype was detected only a few times. One base away lies a much larger clone, so this may be a sequencing read error. The gene calls are TRBV7-6 and TRBJ2-1; 9 bases line up with TRBD2. The J call may be faulty, since TRBJ2-7 better matches the DNA end. The CDR3 is made up of 19 amino acids. CDR1 and CDR2 (germline): SGHVS, FNYEAQ. DNA for the CDR3: TGTGCCAGCAGCCCTAGGATAGCGGGGGCGCAAAGCTCCTACAATGAGCAGTACTTC. This gives the protein CASSPRIAGAQSSYNEQYF.

This clonotype has ten or more counts. The rearrangement uses TRBV7-2 and TRBJ1-1, with D unclear. This CDR3 has 15 residues. The germline V gene has CDR1 SGHTA and CDR2 FQGNSA. The ends were cut back, 4 bases at V and 0 bases at J, with 12 bases in the middle. The chain's CDR3 is CASSSVGIMNTEAFF. The CDR3 DNA is TGTGCCAGCAGCTCTGTCGGGATCATGAACACTGAAGCTTTCTTT.

This clonotype is a singleton in its sample. One base away lies a much larger clone, so this may be a sequencing read error. This chain joins TRBV11-3 and TRBJ2-1; D is possibly TRBD1 (5 bases). This CDR3 contains 15 residues. Per germline, CDR1 SGHNT and CDR2 YENEEA. CDR3 nucleotide sequence: TGTGCCGGCAGCTTAGGGGTGGTTTCCTACAATGAGCAGTTCTTC. It translates to CAGSLGVVSYNEQFF.

To note about this clonotype: A much bigger clone sits one base away, suggesting this may be a read error. The rearrangement links TRBV12-3 or TRBV12-4 to TRBJ1-2; tentatively, D is TRBD1 (5 bases). V shed 3 bases and J shed 4 bases, with 9 bases lying between them. This CDR3 spans 13 amino acids. The CDR3 reads CASSLGERYGYTF. The CDR3 coding sequence is TGTGCCAGCAGTTTGGGGGAGCGCTATGGCTACACCTTC.

Only a few counts were recorded for this clonotype. The chain joins TRBV6-6 to TRBJ1-1; no clear D gene. The CDR3 extends over 12 amino acids. V gave up 7 bases and J gave up 1 base, with 7 bases separating them. CDR1 MNHNY and CDR2 SVGAGI come from the germline V gene (reference sequence). CDR3 coding DNA: TGTGCCAGCATTAGACAGAACACTGAAGCTTTCTTT. It codes for CASIRQNTEAFF.

The CDR3 DNA reads as TGTGCCAGCAGGCCGAGGACGGAATATAATTCACCCCTCCACTTT. Translating gives CASRPRTEYNSPLHF. The chain uses TRBV2 and TRBJ1-6, with D hard to call. V was cut by 6 bases and J by 4 bases, with 13 bases left in between. Per germline, CDR1 SNHLY and CDR2 FYNNEI. The CDR3 extends over 15 amino acids.

This clonotype was seen more than once but under ten times. Being one base from a much bigger clone, this may be a read error. The chain uses TRBV6-2 or TRBV6-3 and TRBJ2-7, with a tentative D call TRBD1 (6 bases). V lost 6 bases and J lost 6, with 15 bases in between. The germline CDR1 and CDR2 sequences are MNHEY and SVGEGT. The CDR3 sequence is 13 residues long. This CDR3 is CASSYSGGSEQYF. The CDR3 region has the DNA TGTGCCAGCAGCTACAGTGGGGGCAGCGAGCAGTACTTC.

This clonotype was seen repeatedly, ten times or more. The genes are TRBV5-4 and TRBJ2-1, with 13 bases lining up with TRBD2. Per the germline V gene, CDR1 is SGHNT and CDR2 is YYREEE (reference sequence). After removal of 4 bases from V and 0 bases from J, the junction contained 7 bases not matched to a gene. The length of the CDR3 is 18 residues. Here the CDR3 DNA reads TGTGCCAGCAGCGCCCCGGGACTAGCGGGGAGCTCCTACAATGAGCAGTTCTTC. This gives the protein CASSAPGLAGSSYNEQFF.